These 8 T cell receptor beta chains originate from one sample sequenced in a study of CDR3 diversity in severe acne. TCRdb reprocessed the PCR reads via MiXCR and lists one record per CDR3 protein. The sample holds about 86,000 distinct CDR3 sequences, under 65% seen once. The sequenced sample consisted of blood. These receptors all come from a male donor in good health, without acne.

This rearrangement joins TRBV28 to TRBJ1-2; weak D call: TRBD1 (5 bases). Trimming removed 3 bases from V and 5 bases from J, with 13 bases in between. CDR3 size: 14 residues. Germline CDR1 and CDR2: MDHEN and SYDVKM. Written as DNA, the CDR3 is TGTGCCAGCAGTTTCGGCGGGACGGGATATGGCTACACCTTC. This translates into CASSFGGTGYGYTF.

This clonotype was seen at least ten times. This rearrangement joins TRBV12-5 to TRBJ2-3; D unresolved. CDR3 size: 17 residues. V lost 1 base and J 3 bases, leaving 17 bases between the germline ends. Germline V gene sequence: CDR1 LGHNT, CDR2 FRNRAP. CDR3 protein: CASGLAPSILVTDTQYF. CDR3 DNA: TGTGCTAGTGGTTTGGCCCCCTCAATCCTCGTTACAGATACGCAGTATTTT.

The V gene is TRBV2, the J gene TRBJ1-2, with D unresolved. This CDR3 has 13 residues. The germline V and J ends were trimmed by 1 base and 0 bases, with 3 bases remaining between them. The germline gives CDR1 SNHLY, CDR2 FYNNEI. CDR3 region: CASSEESNYGYTF. Written as DNA, the CDR3 is TGTGCCAGCAGTGAAGAGTCTAACTATGGCTACACCTTC.

The chain employs TRBV7-6 and TRBJ2-2; D is ambiguous. V gave up 1 base and J gave up 6 bases, with 15 bases separating them. Germline V gives CDR1 SGHVS, CDR2 FNYEAQ. The CDR3 has 16 residues. In nucleotides, the CDR3 is TGTGCCAGCAGCTTAGATGGTAGGGCAATCGCCGGGGAGCTGTTTTTT. The encoded protein is CASSLDGRAIAGELFF.

Written as DNA, the CDR3 is TGTGCCAGCAGTGAAGGGGGGACTGGTGCCTACGAGCAGTACTTC. This encodes CASSEGGTGAYEQYF. The chain recombines TRBV2 with TRBJ2-7; perhaps TRBD2 as D (6 bases). The CDR3 loop spans 15 amino acids. Per the germline V gene, CDR1 is SNHLY and CDR2 is FYNNEI. V lost 1 base and J lost 2, with 12 bases in between.

Comment on this clonotype: A read error is possible here, since a much larger clone lies one base away. The chain has TRBV12-3 or TRBV12-4 and TRBJ2-7; no reliable D call. V lost 3 bases, J lost 3 bases, and 0 bases lay in between. The CDR3 spans 10 residues. This chain's CDR3 is CASSFYEQYF. CDR3 bases: TGTGCCAGCAGTTTCTACGAGCAGTACTTC.

This clonotype came up many times. The chain uses TRBV11-3 and TRBJ1-2; D might be TRBD1 (5 bases). CDR1 is SGHNT, CDR2 YENEEA, per germline. V lost 5 bases, J lost 6 bases, and 10 bases lay in between. This CDR3 is 12 amino acids long. CDR3 residues: CASSRAGDGYTF. The CDR3 region has the DNA TGTGCCAGCAGCCGCGCGGGGGATGGCTACACCTTC.

The chain recombines TRBV6-5 with TRBJ1-1; 7 bases line up with TRBD1. J lost 6 bases, V lost 4 bases, and 8 bases had no gene match. This CDR3 region has 14 residues. CDR1 and CDR2 (germline): MNHEY, SVGAGI. The CDR3 protein is CASSSSQGRSEAFF. The CDR3 coding sequence is TGTGCCAGCAGTTCTTCACAGGGGAGGTCTGAAGCTTTCTTT.